The following is a T cell receptor beta chain sequence with its context. Its antigen is still unknown. Per-base quality was not reported, and no clone a single base away is much larger than it. This entry belongs to a study of post-analysis software for immune sequencing data (dated by TCRdb to between 2014 and 2016). Concerning the study at large: Disease courses on record covered relapsing-remitting, secondary progressive and progressive-relapsing multiple sclerosis, though some patients had no subtype annotation. Patient repertoires were compared against around twelve previously published healthy control repertoires from donors aged about 6 to 27 years. A subset of samples was prepared in parallel using single-end sample barcoding, then pooled and co-amplified after Illumina adapter ligation.

TCR beta repertoires were profiled from peripheral blood of roughly twelve young patients with multiple sclerosis to demonstrate the VDJtools post-analysis software. The multiple sclerosis patients were children and adolescents ranging in age from about 6 to 16 years. The library was obtained by PCR. Sequenced on an Illumina HiSeq 2500. Unique molecular identifiers were incorporated into TCR beta cDNA libraries to reduce PCR and sequencing biases. Approximately 500,000 cDNA molecules were obtained per 1 to 10 million input T cells, so each molecule approximated one T cell. Patient libraries were prepared and sequenced with the same protocol used for the earlier healthy control dataset. Within a given batch, samples were prepared together, multiplexed and sequenced on the same HiSeq lane. Per the authors' processing: MIGEC was used to process the raw barcoded reads, and molecular identifier groups with only a single read were discarded before consensus assembly and CDR3 extraction. Clonotype tables were post-analysed with VDJtools, and diversity was normalized by down-sampling all datasets to the smallest sample size. To correct batch-related cross-sample contamination, repertoire overlap clustering matched CDR3 amino acid sequences but not nucleotide sequences. TCRdb reanalyzed the raw reads on its own, using fastp at Q25 for trimming and MiXCR for clone calling, and kept in-frame beta chains. Rows with one shared CDR3 protein collapse into an entry with the most common genes and DNA. None of the V and J calls come from the authors' own analysis; TCRdb made them. Counted in this sample were hundreds of thousands of distinct CDR3 sequences; 40% to 55% of them appeared once. The top ten constitute around 10% of the sample.

Deletion took 3 bases off V and 3 bases off J, with a span of 12 bases between the germline ends. From its cysteine to its phenylalanine, the CDR3 spans 14 amino acids. The entry retains the CDR3 DNA only, 42 bases that are in frame from base 1. Beyond this particular receptor, the publication reports: A handful of TRBV segments, including TRBV5-6, TRBV5-1 and TRBV20-1, were significantly more frequent in patients than controls. The multiple sclerosis patient group was slightly younger than the control group. Multiple sclerosis patients had significantly lower normalized Chao1 diversity than controls, a result that suggests substantial peripheral T-cell clonal expansion. When samples were clustered directly using the F measure, samples prepared in the same batch co-clustered strongly, which prompted a batch-effect correction.

The clonotype originates from a girl between 5 and 17 years old with multiple sclerosis. Sequenced sample: blood. The chain is assembled from TRBV12-3 or TRBV12-4 and TRBJ2-7; a weak D assignment points to TRBD2 (6 bases agree). The nucleotide sequence is given as TGTGCCAGCAGTTTCCTCCTCGGGAGCTACGAGCAGTACTTC. Translation gives CASSFLLGSYEQYF.